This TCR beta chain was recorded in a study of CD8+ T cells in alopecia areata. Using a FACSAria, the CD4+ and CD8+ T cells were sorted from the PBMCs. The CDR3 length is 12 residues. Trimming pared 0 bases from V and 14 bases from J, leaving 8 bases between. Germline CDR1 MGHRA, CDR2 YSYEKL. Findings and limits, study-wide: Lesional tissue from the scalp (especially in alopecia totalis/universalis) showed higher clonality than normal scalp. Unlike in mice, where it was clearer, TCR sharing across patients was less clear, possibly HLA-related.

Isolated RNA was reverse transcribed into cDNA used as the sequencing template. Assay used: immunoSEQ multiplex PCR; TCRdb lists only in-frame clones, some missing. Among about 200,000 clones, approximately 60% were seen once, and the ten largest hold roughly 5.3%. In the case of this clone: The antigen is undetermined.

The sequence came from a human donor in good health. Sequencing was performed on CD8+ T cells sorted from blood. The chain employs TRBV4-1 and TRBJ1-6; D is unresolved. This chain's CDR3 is CASSQESRALHF. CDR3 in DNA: TGCGCCAGCAGCCAAGAATCTCGGGCCCTCCACTTT.